This TCR beta chain is from a study of blood T cell repertoires in COVID-19. Across the study: From T cells, B-cell-depleted T cells, or PBMCs came the material, which was cDNA or gDNA.

Methods used by the authors: The assay estimated nucleated cells by amplifying reference gene primers. Here immunoSEQ multiplex PCR was the method, and the copy in TCRdb shows in-frame clones only, minus some. V, J and clone size derive from that table, while D and trimming were established from the DNA sequence. The sample yields about 190,000 clones, more than 75% seen once. Germline CDR1 and CDR2: WNHNN and SYGVQD (reference sequence). V was pared by 0 bases and J by 1 base, with 2 bases of the junction left unmatched. CDR3 length: 17 amino acids. Material for sequencing was peripheral blood. The clonotype comes from a woman aged 60-70 years with COVID-19, enrolled during active disease. The chain uses TRBV10-1 and TRBJ2-1, with 11 bases that match TRBD2. The CDR3 sequence is CASSESIAGGSYNEQFF. In DNA, the CDR3 is TGCGCCAGCAGTGAGTCGATAGCGGGAGGGTCCTACAATGAGCAGTTCTTC.